This TCR beta chain appears in the sequencing data of a study of shared clonotypes between healthy human individuals. The V gene's germline CDR1 is SGHRS and CDR2 YFSETQ. The CDR3 is 15 amino acids. The V gene end was trimmed by 7 bases and the J gene end by 3 bases; junction bases not matched to a gene: 11. Here immunoSEQ multiplex PCR was the method, and the copy in TCRdb shows in-frame clones only, minus some. This sample has roughly 220,000 clones, with 60% to 70% found just once. The source of this sequence is a man under 40 in good health. The specimen was memory CD4+ T cells sorted from blood. The subset: CD45RA-negative fraction. The chain is built from TRBV5-1 and TRBJ2-3; 7 nucleotides agree with TRBD2. DNA of the CDR3: TGCGCCAGCTTAAGCAGCGGGGTGAGGACAGATACGCAGTATTTT. Translated, it gives CASLSSGVRTDTQYF.